This entry lists 24 T cell receptor beta chains sequenced from one sample in a study of blood T cells in healthy people across ages. Then a second PCR, running about 6 to 12 cycles, was carried out with a sample-barcoded 5' primer and a J-beta primer mix. A single record per CDR3 protein comes from TCRdb applying MiXCR to the 5' RACE reads. The data show 1.5 million to 2 million distinct CDR3 sequences, about 35% seen once. The source material was blood. These receptors all stem from a woman aged 25 to 39 in good health.

In its sample, this clonotype was seen a few times. The chain carries TRBV18 and TRBJ2-3; no reliable D call. V was cut by 2 bases and J by 4 bases, with 7 bases left in between. The CDR3 is made up of 13 amino acids. The germline V gene encodes CDR1 KGHSH and CDR2 LQKENI. CDR3 in DNA: TGTGCCAGCTCACCAAGCCGCCCAGATACGCAGTATTTT. Protein sequence: CASSPSRPDTQYF.

The chain combines TRBV7-3 with TRBJ2-3; D is tentatively TRBD1 or TRBD2 (5 bases each). Germline assignment: CDR1 SGHTA and CDR2 FQGTGA. Trimming pared 5 bases from V and 1 base from J, leaving 10 bases between. The CDR3 runs to 14 residues. As DNA, the CDR3 is TGTGCCAGCAGCGACGGGGACGGCACAGATACGCAGTATTTT. Protein product: CASSDGDGTDTQYF.

With regard to this clonotype: It may be a read error: a sequence one base away is much more abundant. The chain has TRBV29-1 and TRBJ2-7; perhaps TRBD2 as D (6 bases). Germline V gene sequence: CDR1 SQVTM, CDR2 ANQGSEA. The CDR3 is made up of 13 amino acids. CDR3 nucleotides: TGCGGCGCCCGCCTGGAGGGCCCCTTCGAGCAGTACTTC. Translated, it gives CGARLEGPFEQYF.

A word on this clonotype: One end of the junction does not line up with germline, which may come from a read error. CDR3 in amino acids: CASSQVGTDENAEAFF. In DNA form, the CDR3 reads TGTGCCAGCAGCCAGGTCGGGACAGATGAGAACGCTGAAGCTTTCTTT. The chain has TRBV9 and TRBJ1-1, with 7 bases fitting TRBD1. Germline loops: CDR1 SGDLS, CDR2 YYNGEE. The CDR3 is 16 residues long.

This rearrangement joins TRBV7-8 to TRBJ2-5; D perhaps matches TRBD2 (5 bases). Germline V gene lookup returns CDR1 SGHVS and CDR2 FQNEAQ. The CDR3 runs to 13 residues. V lost 4 bases and J 5 bases, leaving 11 bases between the germline ends. As DNA, the CDR3 is TGTGCCAGCAGCTCGGACGGCGGGGAGACCCAGTACTTC. As protein: CASSSDGGETQYF.

This clonotype was seen more than once but under ten times. This chain uses TRBV20-1 with TRBJ2-1, with 8 positions matching TRBD1. The CDR3 runs to 15 residues. V dropped 1 base and J dropped 2; count of bases not matched to a gene: 4. In germline, CDR1 is DFQATT, CDR2 SNEGSKA (reference sequence). CDR3 nucleotides: TGCAGTGCTAGAGCCGACAGGGGAACCTACAATGAGCAGTTCTTC. Amino acid sequence: CSARADRGTYNEQFF.

In its sample, this clonotype was seen a few times. V is TRBV6-6 and J is TRBJ1-1; TRBD1 might be the D (6 bases). V lost 5 bases and J lost 6, with 16 bases in between. From germline, CDR1 is MNHNY and CDR2 SVGAGI (reference sequence). This CDR3 region has 14 residues. CDR3 protein: CASSHQGWIAEAFF. The CDR3 nucleotides are TGTGCCAGCAGTCATCAGGGGTGGATTGCTGAAGCTTTCTTT.

This clonotype has only one observation. The V call is TRBV9, the J call TRBJ2-1; maybe TRBD2 (5 bases). This CDR3 region has 14 residues. Between the trimmed V and J ends, which lost 1 base and 8 bases, there was a span of 13 bases. Germline CDR1 and CDR2: SGDLS and YYNGEE. CDR3 in amino acids: CASSVNSGSDEQFF. CDR3 DNA sequence: TGTGCCAGCAGCGTAAATTCTGGTAGCGATGAGCAGTTCTTC.

There are a few counts of this clonotype. The CDR3 sequence: CSVRQGEGYGYTF. The CDR3 region has the DNA TGCAGCGTTCGGCAGGGCGAGGGCTATGGCTACACCTTC. V gene TRBV29-1 combines with J gene TRBJ1-2, with D possibly matching TRBD1 (5 bases). The germline gives CDR1 SQVTM, CDR2 ANQGSEA. V was trimmed by 5 bases and J by 4 bases, leaving 14 bases between them. The CDR3 has 13 amino acids.

This sequence joins TRBV20-1 and TRBJ1-2; 7 bases match TRBD1. The V gene's germline CDR1 is DFQATT and CDR2 SNEGSKA (reference sequence). This CDR3 has 14 amino acids. Germline trimming cut 2 bases from V and 3 bases from J; bases unmatched to any gene: 6. The DNA for the CDR3 is TGCAGTGCTAGATCGGACAGGACCTACTATGGCTACACCTTC. Translated, it gives CSARSDRTYYGYTF.

A remark on this clonotype: A junction end diverges from the germline sequence, so it may reflect a read error. The gene calls are TRBV18 and TRBJ2-7, with D tentatively TRBD2 (6 bases). In germline, CDR1 is KGHSH, CDR2 LQKENI. The CDR3 is 16 residues long. The CDR3 is CASPPMGAGYSYEQYF. The DNA for the CDR3 is TGTGCCAGCCCACCTATGGGTGCGGGGTACTCCTACGAGCAGTACTTC.

This chain uses TRBV4-1 with TRBJ2-5, with 7 positions matching TRBD2. CDR3 length equals 14 residues. CDR1 and CDR2 (germline): MGHRA, YSYEKL. V lost 1 base to trimming and J lost 5 bases; unmatched junction nucleotides: 4. CDR3 DNA sequence: TGCGCCAGCAGCCAAGGGCTAGCGGTGGAGACCCAGTACTTC. Translation gives CASSQGLAVETQYF.

This clonotype appeared many times. CDR3 coding DNA: TGCAGCGTGAACCCAACGGGACAGTACGATGAGCAGTTCTTC. This gives the protein CSVNPTGQYDEQFF. The J gene is TRBJ2-1, the V gene TRBV29-1, with 7 bases that match TRBD1. J lost 8 bases, V lost 6 bases, and 13 bases had no gene match. The CDR3 sequence is 14 residues long. Germline assignment: CDR1 SQVTM and CDR2 ANQGSEA.

The chain carries TRBV2 and TRBJ2-1; a weak D match, TRBD2 (5 bases). The CDR3 has 13 residues. Trimming removed 6 bases from V and 7 bases from J, with 13 bases in between. The germline gives CDR1 SNHLY, CDR2 FYNNEI. The CDR3 here is CASREKGGNEQFF. CDR3 nucleotides: TGTGCCAGCAGGGAGAAGGGCGGGAATGAGCAGTTCTTC.

The table lists this clonotype with a few counts. The chain joins TRBV15 to TRBJ1-5, with D maybe TRBD1 (6 bases). This CDR3 contains 14 residues. The ends were cut back, 6 bases at V and 7 bases at J, with 16 bases in the middle. Germline V gives CDR1 LNHNV, CDR2 YYDKDF (reference sequence). CDR3 loop: CATRHGGQGQPQHF. The CDR3 DNA sequence: TGTGCCACCAGACACGGGGGGCAGGGCCAGCCCCAGCATTTT.

This chain joins TRBV5-6 and TRBJ1-1; 8 nucleotides line up with TRBD1. The V gene end was trimmed by 3 bases and the J gene end by 1 base; junction bases not matched to a gene: 5. The CDR3 is made up of 15 amino acids. Germline values: CDR1 SGHDT, CDR2 YYEEEE. The CDR3: CASSWTGQENTEAFF. DNA for the CDR3: TGTGCCAGCAGCTGGACGGGACAGGAGAACACTGAAGCTTTCTTT.

The chain carries TRBV7-6 and TRBJ2-7; no firm D call. The V end was cut by 5 bases, the J end by 3 bases, with 11 bases between. Germline V lookup: CDR1 SGHVS, CDR2 FNYEAQ. There are 13 residues in the CDR3. CDR3 bases: TGTGCCAGCAGCCCAGACACGTACTACGAGCAGTACTTC. It yields the protein CASSPDTYYEQYF.

This clonotype was seen a handful of times. The chain links TRBV30 to TRBJ1-1; D remains ambiguous. The CDR3 consists of 13 residues. V shed 2 bases and J shed 1 base, with 8 bases lying between them. In germline, CDR1 is GTSNPN, CDR2 SVGIG (reference sequence). The chain's CDR3 is CAWSRAGNTEAFF. In DNA, the CDR3 is TGTGCCTGGAGTCGGGCAGGGAACACTGAAGCTTTCTTT. Full variable domain (outside the CDR3, taken from reference TRBV30 and TRBJ1-1): SQTIHQWPATLVQPVGSPLSLECTVEGTSNPNLYWYRQAAGRGLQLLFYSVGIGQISSEVPQNLSASRPQDRQFILSSKKLLLSDSGFYLCAWSRAGNTEAFFGQGTRLTVV.

With regard to this clonotype: One end of the junction is discordant with germline, which a read error may explain. This chain joins TRBV4-1 and TRBJ2-2; D is ambiguous. This CDR3 region has 17 residues. In germline, CDR1 is MGHRA, CDR2 YSYEKL. The DNA for the CDR3 is TGCGCCAACAGCCAAGATAGATACGGGCAGAACACCGGGGAGCTGTTTTTT. This sequence encodes CANSQDRYGQNTGELFF.

The J gene is TRBJ2-1, the V gene TRBV27; 7 nucleotides agree with TRBD2. V dropped 3 bases and J dropped 3; count of bases not matched to a gene: 5. The CDR3 covers 15 residues. The germline CDR1 and CDR2 sequences are MNHEY and SMNVEV (reference sequence). DNA for the CDR3: TGTGCCAGCAGTTTGGCGGCGGGGGTCTACAATGAGCAGTTCTTC. The encoded protein is CASSLAAGVYNEQFF.

This clonotype showed up many times. The chain uses TRBV6-1 and TRBJ2-5; 9 bases match TRBD2. Trimming removed 1 base from V and 3 bases from J; junction bases left unmatched: 0. The CDR3 has 14 amino acids. Germline values: CDR1 MNHNS, CDR2 SASEGT. CDR3 coding DNA: TGTGCCAGCAGTGAAGGACTAGCGGAAGAGACCCAGTACTTC. It is translated as CASSEGLAEETQYF.

This clonotype was found a few times. This chain uses TRBV9 with TRBJ1-1; D possibly corresponds to TRBD1 (5 bases). Deletions cut 0 bases from V and 2 bases from J, with 11 bases between. The CDR3 runs 15 residues. The V gene's germline CDR1 is SGDLS and CDR2 YYNGEE. The CDR3 nucleotides are TGTGCCAGCAGCGTAGTAGGGGCAGTAAACACTGAAGCTTTCTTT. Its translation: CASSVVGAVNTEAFF.

This clonotype was observed a few times. The rearrangement links TRBV3-1 to TRBJ1-2; 9 nucleotides align to TRBD1. The CDR3 is 16 residues long. The germline V gene encodes CDR1 LGHDT and CDR2 YNNKEL (reference sequence). Trimming took 3 bases from V and 5 from J; bases not matched to a gene: 10. The CDR3 bases are TGTGCCAGCAGCCACGCCGGGACAGGGTTTGTGTATGGCTACACCTTC. Translating gives CASSHAGTGFVYGYTF.

CDR3 in amino acids: CGAGPYNEQFF. The DNA of the CDR3 is TGTGGGGCGGGACCCTACAATGAGCAGTTCTTC. The chain combines TRBV28 with TRBJ2-1, with D perhaps TRBD2 (6 bases). Germline V gene data show CDR1 as MDHEN and CDR2 as SYDVKM. The CDR3 spans 11 residues.